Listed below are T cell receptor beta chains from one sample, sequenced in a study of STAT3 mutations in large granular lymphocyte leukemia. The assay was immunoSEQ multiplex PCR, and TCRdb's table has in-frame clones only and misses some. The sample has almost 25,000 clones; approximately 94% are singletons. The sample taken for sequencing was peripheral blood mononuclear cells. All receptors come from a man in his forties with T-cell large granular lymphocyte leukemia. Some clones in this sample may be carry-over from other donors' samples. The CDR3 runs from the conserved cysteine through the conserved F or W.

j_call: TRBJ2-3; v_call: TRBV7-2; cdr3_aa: CASSFLLGMGHDTQYF
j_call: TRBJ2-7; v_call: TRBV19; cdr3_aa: CASSIGPWDEQYF
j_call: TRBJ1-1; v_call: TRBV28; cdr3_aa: CASSLRETEAFF
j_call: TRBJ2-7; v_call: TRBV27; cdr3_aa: CASSGVGDSSYEQYF
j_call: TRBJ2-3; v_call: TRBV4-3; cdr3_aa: CASSAYISSTDTQYF
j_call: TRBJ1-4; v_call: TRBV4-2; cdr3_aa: CASSQWGQTRPSTNEKLFF
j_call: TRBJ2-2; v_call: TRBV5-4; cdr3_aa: CASSRWGGANTGELFF
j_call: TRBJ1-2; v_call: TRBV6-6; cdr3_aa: CASSYLGMGDYGYTF
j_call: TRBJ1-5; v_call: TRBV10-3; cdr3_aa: CAISEGGRNQPQHF
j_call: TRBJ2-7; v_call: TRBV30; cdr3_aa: CAWDTGAEQYF
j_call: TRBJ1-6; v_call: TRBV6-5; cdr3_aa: CASSYLRGGGNSPLHF
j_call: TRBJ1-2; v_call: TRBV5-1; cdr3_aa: CASSLAPEGNGYTF
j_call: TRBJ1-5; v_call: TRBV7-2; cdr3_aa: CASSLYRGQGQPQHF
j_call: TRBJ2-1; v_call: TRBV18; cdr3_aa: CASSPAAAGTWPYNEQFF
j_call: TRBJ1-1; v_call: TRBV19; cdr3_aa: CASSRGGLGTEAFF
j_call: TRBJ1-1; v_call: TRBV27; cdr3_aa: CASSLSEGTEAFF
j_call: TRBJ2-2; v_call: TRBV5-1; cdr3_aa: CASSYRGEGTGELFF
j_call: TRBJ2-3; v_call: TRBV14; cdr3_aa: CASQGLAGTDTQYF
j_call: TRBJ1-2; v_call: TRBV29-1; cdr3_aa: CSVEDLRHDNYGYTF
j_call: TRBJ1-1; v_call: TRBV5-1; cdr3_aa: CASSLAPGLLNTEAFF
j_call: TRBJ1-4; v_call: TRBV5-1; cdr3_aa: CASSTGTKDRLEKLFF
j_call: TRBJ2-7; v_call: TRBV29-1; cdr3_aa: CSVEAASGLAYEQYF
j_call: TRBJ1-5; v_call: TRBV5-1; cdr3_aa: CASSPEGAGNQPQHF
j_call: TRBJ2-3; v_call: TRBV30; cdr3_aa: CAWRAGGLRDTQYF
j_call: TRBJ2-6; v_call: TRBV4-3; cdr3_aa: CASSQRTGVDSGANVLTF
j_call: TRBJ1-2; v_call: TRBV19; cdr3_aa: CASGEVSGALGSGYTF
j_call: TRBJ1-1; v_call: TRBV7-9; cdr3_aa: CASSLVDTEAFF
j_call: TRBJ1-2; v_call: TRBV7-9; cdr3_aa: CASSPRSGGNYGYTF
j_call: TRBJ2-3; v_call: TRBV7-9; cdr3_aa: CASSFPLSRGTDTQYF
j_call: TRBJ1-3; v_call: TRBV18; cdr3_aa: CASSPTGNLGNTIYF
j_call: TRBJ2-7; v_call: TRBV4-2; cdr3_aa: CASSQGFEQYF
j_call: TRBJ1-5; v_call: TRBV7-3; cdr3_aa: CASSLWAGDSTQHF
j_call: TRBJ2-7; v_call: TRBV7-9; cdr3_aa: CASSPTGTHYEQYF
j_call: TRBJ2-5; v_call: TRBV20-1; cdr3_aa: CSALQETQYF